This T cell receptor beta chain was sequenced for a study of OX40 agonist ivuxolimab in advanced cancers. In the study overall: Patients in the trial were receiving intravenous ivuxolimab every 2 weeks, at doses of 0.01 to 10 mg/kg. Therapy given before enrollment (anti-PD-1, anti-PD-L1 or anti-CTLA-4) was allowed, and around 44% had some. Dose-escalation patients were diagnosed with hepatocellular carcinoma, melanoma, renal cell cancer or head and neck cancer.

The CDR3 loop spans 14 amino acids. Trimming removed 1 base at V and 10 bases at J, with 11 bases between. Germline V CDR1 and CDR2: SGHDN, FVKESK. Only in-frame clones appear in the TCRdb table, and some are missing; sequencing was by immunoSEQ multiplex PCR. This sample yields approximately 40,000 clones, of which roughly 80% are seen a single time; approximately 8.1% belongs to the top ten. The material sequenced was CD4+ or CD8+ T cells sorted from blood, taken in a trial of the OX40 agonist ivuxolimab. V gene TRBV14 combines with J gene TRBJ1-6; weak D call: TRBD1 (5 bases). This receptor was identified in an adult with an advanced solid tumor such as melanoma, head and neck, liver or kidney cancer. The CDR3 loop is CASSQAGDYSPLHF. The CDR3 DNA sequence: TGTGCCAGCAGCCAAGCCGGGGACTACTCACCCCTCCACTTT.